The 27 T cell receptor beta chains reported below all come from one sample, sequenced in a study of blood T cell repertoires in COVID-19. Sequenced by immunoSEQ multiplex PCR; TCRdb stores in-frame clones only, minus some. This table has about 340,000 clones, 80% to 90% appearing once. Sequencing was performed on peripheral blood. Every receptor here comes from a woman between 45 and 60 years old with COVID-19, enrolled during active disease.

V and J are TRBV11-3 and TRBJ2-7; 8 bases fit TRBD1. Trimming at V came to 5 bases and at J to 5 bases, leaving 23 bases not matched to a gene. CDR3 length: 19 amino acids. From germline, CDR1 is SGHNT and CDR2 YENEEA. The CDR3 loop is CASSLISPSEGTGLNEQYF. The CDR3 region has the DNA TGTGCCAGCAGCCTTATCTCTCCCTCAGAGGGGACAGGTCTCAACGAGCAGTACTTC.

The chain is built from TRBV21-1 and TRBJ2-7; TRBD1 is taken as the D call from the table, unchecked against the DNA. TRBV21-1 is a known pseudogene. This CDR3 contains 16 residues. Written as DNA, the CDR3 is TGTGCCAGCAGCGCATACCAGGGACAGGGACTCCACGAGCAGTACTTC. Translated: CASSAYQGQGLHEQYF.

The chain's CDR3 is CASSQDSWTGGEQYF. The CDR3 bases are TGTGCCAGCAGCCAAGATTCTTGGACCGGGGGAGAGCAGTACTTC. This chain joins TRBV4-2 and TRBJ2-7, with a possible D match to TRBD2 (6 bases). The CDR3 runs to 15 residues. The V end lost 0 bases, the J end lost 7 bases, and 16 bases lay between the germline ends. The germline V gene encodes CDR1 LGHNA and CDR2 YNFKEQ.

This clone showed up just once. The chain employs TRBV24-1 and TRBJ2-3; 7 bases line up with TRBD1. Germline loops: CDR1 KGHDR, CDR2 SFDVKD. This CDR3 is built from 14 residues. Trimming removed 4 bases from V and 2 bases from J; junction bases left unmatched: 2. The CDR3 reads CATSEGTATDTQYF. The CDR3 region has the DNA TGTGCCACCAGTGAGGGGACAGCCACAGATACGCAGTATTTT.

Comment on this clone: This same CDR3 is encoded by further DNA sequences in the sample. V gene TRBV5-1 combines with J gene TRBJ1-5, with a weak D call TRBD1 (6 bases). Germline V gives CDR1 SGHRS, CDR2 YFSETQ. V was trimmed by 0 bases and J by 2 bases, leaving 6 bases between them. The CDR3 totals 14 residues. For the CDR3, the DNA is TGCGCCAGCAGCTTGGAGGGGGGCAATCAGCCCCAGCATTTT. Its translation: CASSLEGGNQPQHF.

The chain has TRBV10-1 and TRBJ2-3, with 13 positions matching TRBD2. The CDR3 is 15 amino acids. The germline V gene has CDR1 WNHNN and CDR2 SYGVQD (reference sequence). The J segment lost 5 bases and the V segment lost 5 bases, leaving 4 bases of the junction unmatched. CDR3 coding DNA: TGCGCCAGCAGTTTGGGACTAGCGGGAAAAGATACGCAGTATTTT. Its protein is CASSLGLAGKDTQYF.

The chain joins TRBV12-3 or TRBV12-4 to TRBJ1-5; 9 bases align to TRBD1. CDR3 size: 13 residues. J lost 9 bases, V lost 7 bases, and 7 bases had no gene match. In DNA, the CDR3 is TGTGCCAGCAAAGGGACAGGGTTGATGCCCCAGCATTTT. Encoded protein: CASKGTGLMPQHF.

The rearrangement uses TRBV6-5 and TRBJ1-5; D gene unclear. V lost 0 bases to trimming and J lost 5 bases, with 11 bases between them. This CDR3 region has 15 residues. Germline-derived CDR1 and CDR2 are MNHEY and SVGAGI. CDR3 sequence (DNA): TGTGCCAGCAGTTACTCGATTCTGGGCGATCAGCCCCAGCATTTT. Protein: CASSYSILGDQPQHF.

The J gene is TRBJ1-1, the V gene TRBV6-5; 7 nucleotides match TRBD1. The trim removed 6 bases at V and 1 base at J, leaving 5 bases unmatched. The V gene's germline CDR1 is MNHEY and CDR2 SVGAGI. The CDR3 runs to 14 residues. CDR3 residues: CASRETGRNTEAFF. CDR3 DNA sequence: TGTGCCAGCAGAGAGACAGGGAGGAACACTGAAGCTTTCTTT.

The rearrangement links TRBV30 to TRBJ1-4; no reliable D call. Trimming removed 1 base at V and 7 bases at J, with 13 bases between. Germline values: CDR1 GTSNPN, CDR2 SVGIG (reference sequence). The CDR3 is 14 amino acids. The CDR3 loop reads CAWSGLTRGEKLFF. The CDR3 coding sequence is TGTGCCTGGAGTGGGCTCACCCGAGGTGAAAAACTGTTTTTT.

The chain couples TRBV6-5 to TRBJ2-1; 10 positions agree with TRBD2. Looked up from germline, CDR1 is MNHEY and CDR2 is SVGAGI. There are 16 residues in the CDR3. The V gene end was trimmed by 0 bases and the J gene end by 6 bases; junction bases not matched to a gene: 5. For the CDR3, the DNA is TGTGCCAGCAGTTACTCGGAGCTAGCGGGAGTCAATGAGCAGTTCTTC. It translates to CASSYSELAGVNEQFF.

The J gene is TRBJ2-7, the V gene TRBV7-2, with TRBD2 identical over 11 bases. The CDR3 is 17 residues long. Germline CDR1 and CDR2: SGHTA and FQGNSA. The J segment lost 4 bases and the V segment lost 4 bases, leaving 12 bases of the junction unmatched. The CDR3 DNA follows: TGTGCCAGCAGCTCTCCAGGACTAGCGGGTTACCCTTACGAGCAGTACTTC. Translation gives CASSSPGLAGYPYEQYF. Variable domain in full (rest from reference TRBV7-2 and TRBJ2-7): GAGVSQSPSNKVTEKGKDVELRCDPISGHTALYWYRQSLGQGLEFLIYFQGNSAPDKSGLPSDRFSAERTGGSVSTLTIQRTQQEDSAVYLCASSSPGLAGYPYEQYFGPGTRLTVT.

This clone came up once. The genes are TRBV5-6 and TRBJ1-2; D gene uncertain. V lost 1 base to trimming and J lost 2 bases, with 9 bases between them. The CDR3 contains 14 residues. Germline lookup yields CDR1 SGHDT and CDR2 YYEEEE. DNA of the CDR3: TGTGCCAGCAGCTTGTATGGGCCCAACTATGGCTACACCTTC. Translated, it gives CASSLYGPNYGYTF.

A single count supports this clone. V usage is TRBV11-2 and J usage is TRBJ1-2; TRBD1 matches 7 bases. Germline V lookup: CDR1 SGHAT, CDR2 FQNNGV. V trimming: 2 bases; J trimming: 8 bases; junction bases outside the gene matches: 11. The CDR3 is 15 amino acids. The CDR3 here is CASSLKGALHGGYTF. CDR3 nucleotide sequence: TGTGCCAGCAGCTTAAAGGGGGCGCTTCACGGCGGCTACACCTTC.

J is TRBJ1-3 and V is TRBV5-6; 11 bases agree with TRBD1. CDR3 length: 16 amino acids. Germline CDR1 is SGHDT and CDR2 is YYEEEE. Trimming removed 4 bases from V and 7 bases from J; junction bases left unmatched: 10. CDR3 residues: CASSPLPGQGDNTIYF. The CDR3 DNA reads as TGTGCCAGCAGCCCCCTTCCGGGACAGGGGGACAACACCATATATTTT.

The CDR3 DNA follows: TGCGCCAGCAGCATGGACAGTGTTTACAATGAGCAGTTCTTC. Translated, it gives CASSMDSVYNEQFF. The J gene is TRBJ2-1, the V gene TRBV5-1, with D tentatively TRBD1 (6 bases). This CDR3 has 14 residues. Germline V gene lookup returns CDR1 SGHRS and CDR2 YFSETQ. Trimming cost V 4 bases and J 4 bases, with 12 bases left between them.

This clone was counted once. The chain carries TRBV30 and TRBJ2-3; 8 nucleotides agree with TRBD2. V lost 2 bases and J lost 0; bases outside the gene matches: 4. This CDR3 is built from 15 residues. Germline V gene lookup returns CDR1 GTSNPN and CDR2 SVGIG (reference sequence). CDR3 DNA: TGTGCCTGGAGTCGGGAGGGAATAAGCACAGATACGCAGTATTTT. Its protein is CAWSREGISTDTQYF.

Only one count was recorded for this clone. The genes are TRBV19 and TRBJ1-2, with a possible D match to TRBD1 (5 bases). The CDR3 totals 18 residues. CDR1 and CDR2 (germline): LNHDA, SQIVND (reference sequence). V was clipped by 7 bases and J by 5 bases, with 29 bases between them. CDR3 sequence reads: CASTEDFRFGHYEYGYTF. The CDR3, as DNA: TGTGCCAGTACCGAAGATTTTAGATTCGGACATTACGAGTATGGCTACACCTTC. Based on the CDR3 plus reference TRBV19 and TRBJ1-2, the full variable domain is DGGITQSPKYLFRKEGQNVTLSCEQNLNHDAMYWYRQDPGQGLRLIYYSQIVNDFQKGDIAEGYSVSREKKESFPLTVTSAQKNPTAFYLCASTEDFRFGHYEYGYTFGSGTRLTVV.

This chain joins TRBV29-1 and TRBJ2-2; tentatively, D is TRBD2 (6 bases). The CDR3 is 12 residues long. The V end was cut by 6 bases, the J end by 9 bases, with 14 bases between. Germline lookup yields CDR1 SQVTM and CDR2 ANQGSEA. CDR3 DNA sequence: TGCAGCGTCCAATGGGGGGTCAGGGAGCTGTTTTTT. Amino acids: CSVQWGVRELFF.

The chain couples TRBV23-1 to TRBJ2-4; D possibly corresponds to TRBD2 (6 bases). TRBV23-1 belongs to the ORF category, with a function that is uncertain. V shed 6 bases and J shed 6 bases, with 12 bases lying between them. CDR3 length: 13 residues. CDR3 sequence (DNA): TGCGCCAGCAGCCATGGACTAAGAAACATTCAGTACTTC. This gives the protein CASSHGLRNIQYF.

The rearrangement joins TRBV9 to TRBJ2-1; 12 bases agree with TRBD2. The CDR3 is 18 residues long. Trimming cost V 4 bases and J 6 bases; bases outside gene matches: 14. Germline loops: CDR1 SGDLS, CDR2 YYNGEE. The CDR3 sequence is CASSHYKTSGRSRNEQFF. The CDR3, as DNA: TGTGCCAGCAGCCATTACAAGACTAGCGGGAGATCCCGCAATGAGCAGTTCTTC.

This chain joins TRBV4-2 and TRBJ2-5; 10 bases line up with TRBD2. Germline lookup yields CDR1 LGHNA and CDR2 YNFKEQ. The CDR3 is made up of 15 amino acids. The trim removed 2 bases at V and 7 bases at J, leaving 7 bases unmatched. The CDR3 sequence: CASSQIGTSVGTQYF. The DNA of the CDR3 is TGTGCCAGCAGCCAAATCGGGACTAGCGTTGGGACCCAGTACTTC.

The CDR3 DNA is TGTGCCAGTAGTCTAAAGATACAGGGGGCGAGGGAGCAGTTCTTC. Protein sequence: CASSLKIQGAREQFF. The chain couples TRBV19 to TRBJ2-1; 9 bases align to TRBD1. Germline lookup yields CDR1 LNHDA and CDR2 SQIVND (reference sequence). The V segment lost 5 bases and the J segment 10 bases; nucleotides outside the gene matches: 12. CDR3 length: 15 residues.

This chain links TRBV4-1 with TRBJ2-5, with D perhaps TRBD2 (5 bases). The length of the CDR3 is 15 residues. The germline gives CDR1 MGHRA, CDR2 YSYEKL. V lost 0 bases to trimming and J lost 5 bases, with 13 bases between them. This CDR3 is CASSQDGVGGETQYF. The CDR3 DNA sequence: TGCGCCAGCAGCCAAGACGGGGTGGGCGGGGAGACCCAGTACTTC.

CDR3 loop: CASSEPGQGRTGELFF. As DNA, the CDR3 is TGTGCCAGCAGTGAACCGGGACAGGGGAGGACCGGGGAGCTGTTTTTT. The chain joins TRBV25-1 to TRBJ2-2, with TRBD1 matching 10 bases. Trimming at V came to 2 bases and at J to 5 bases, leaving 5 bases not matched to a gene. This CDR3 is built from 16 residues. Per the germline V gene, CDR1 is MGHDK and CDR2 is SYGVNS.

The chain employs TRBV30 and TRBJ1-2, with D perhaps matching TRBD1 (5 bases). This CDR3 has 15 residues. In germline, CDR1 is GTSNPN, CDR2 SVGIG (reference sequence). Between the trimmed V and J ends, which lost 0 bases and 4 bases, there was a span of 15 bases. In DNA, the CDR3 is TGTGCCTGGAGTGTAAAATTGATACAGGTCTATGGCTACACCTTC. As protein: CAWSVKLIQVYGYTF.

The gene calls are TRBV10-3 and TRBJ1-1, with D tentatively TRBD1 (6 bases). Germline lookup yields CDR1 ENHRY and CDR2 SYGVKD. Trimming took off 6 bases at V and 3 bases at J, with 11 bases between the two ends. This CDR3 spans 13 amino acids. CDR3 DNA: TGTGCCATCAGCAACAGGGAAGACACTGAAGCTTTCTTT. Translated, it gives CAISNREDTEAFF.